This T cell receptor beta chain appears in the sequencing data of a study of T cell responses to AZD1222 COVID-19 vaccine. Whole-study results and caveats: Per reports, nearly half of all spike-specific TCRs target regions that are unmutated in variants.

A note on this clone: What it binds is not known.

Assay used: immunoSEQ multiplex PCR; TCRdb lists only in-frame clones, some missing. The sample holds some 170,000 clones; about 89% are singletons and the top ten take around 1.6%. From germline, CDR1 is MDHEN and CDR2 SYDVKM. After removal of 6 bases from V and 4 bases from J, the junction contained 6 bases not matched to a gene. The CDR3 contains 15 residues. The sequence derives from an adult in good health. V usage is TRBV28 and J usage is TRBJ2-7, with 13 bases that match TRBD2. The sample was peripheral blood, taken on day 0 of AZD1222 vaccination. In nucleotides, the CDR3 is TGTGCCAGCAGGTCAGGGACTAGCGGGATTTACGAGCAGTACTTC. It is translated as CASRSGTSGIYEQYF.